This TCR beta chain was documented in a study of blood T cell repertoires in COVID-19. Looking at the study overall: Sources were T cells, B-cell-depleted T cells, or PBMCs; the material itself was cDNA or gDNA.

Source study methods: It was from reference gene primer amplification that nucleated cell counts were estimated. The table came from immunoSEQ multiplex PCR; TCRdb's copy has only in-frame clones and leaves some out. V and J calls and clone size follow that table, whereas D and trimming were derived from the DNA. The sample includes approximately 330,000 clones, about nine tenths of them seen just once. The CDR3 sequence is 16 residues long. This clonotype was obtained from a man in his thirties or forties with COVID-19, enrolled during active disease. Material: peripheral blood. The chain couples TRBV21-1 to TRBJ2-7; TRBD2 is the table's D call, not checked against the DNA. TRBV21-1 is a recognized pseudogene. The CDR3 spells CASSNVLAGVPYEQYF. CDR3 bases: TGTGCCAGCAGCAATGTTCTAGCGGGAGTACCCTACGAGCAGTACTTC.